What follows describes a single T cell receptor beta chain. The same CDR3 is also encoded by other DNA sequences in this sample. The entry originates in a study of T cells in tuberculosis. The wider study: CD1B tetramers identified T cells specific for mycobacterial lipid GMM.

Overall study findings and caveats: Some low-affinity tetramer-binding T cells may be absent from this sample.

V was pared by 4 bases and J by 6 bases, with 16 bases between. The germline gives CDR1 MDHEN, CDR2 SYDVKM. This CDR3 comprises 16 residues. The method was immunoSEQ multiplex PCR; TCRdb's version includes in-frame clones alone and lacks a portion of them. In the table there are 70,000 to 95,000 clones, roughly 93% of which are singletons. Thawed, overnight-rested PBMC were stained with GMM-loaded CD1B tetramer, viability dye and anti-CD3, then sorted. C32 glucose monomycolate from Rhodococcus equi was loaded onto the CD1B tetramers. About 100,000 tetramer-negative cells were sorted from each donor. The clonotype originates from an adult woman with latent tuberculosis. V is TRBV28 and J is TRBJ1-6; TRBD1 is a possible D gene (6 bases). Sequenced: CD1b-GMM tetramer-negative cells sorted from PBMCs. The CDR3 protein is CASSSPQGSGNSPLHF. As DNA, the CDR3 is TGTGCCAGCAGTTCGCCACAGGGTTCGGGTAATTCACCCCTCCACTTT.